These 11 T cell receptor beta chains originate from one sample sequenced in a study of memory CD4+ T cells and cytomegalovirus serostatus. Single viable CD3+CD4+CD8-CD45RO+ cells were sorted as the memory CD4+ T cells. Generated by immunoSEQ multiplex PCR, the TCRdb table keeps only in-frame clones and is missing some. The sample includes 60,000 to 70,000 clones, 80% of them seen just once. Sequencing was carried out using memory CD4+ T cells from blood. These TCRs come from an adult in good health and CMV-seronegative. Some clones in this sample may be carry-over from other donors' samples.

A word on this clone: The identical CDR3 is also encoded by other nucleotide sequences in the sample. The chain is built from TRBV7-9 and TRBJ1-1, with TRBD1 as a possible D gene (6 bases). The germline V and J ends were trimmed by 1 base and 8 bases, with 11 bases remaining between them. CDR3 length equals 13 residues. Germline assignment: CDR1 SEHNR and CDR2 FQNEAQ (reference sequence). This CDR3 is CASSLVSGTEAFF. CDR3 nucleotides: TGTGCCAGCAGCTTAGTTTCAGGGACAGAAGCTTTCTTT.

This chain joins TRBV18 and TRBJ1-1; no firm D call. V was pared by 3 bases and J by 3 bases, with 14 bases between. The CDR3 sequence is 15 residues long. Germline loops: CDR1 KGHSH, CDR2 LQKENI. The CDR3 coding sequence is TGTGCCAGCTCACCCCCTCCCGGGTTAGACACTGAAGCTTTCTTT. Translation gives CASSPPPGLDTEAFF. The full variable domain, rest sourced from reference TRBV18 and TRBJ1-1, is NAGVMQNPRHLVRRRGQEARLRCSPMKGHSHVYWYRQLPEEGLKFMVYLQKENIIDESGMPKERFSAEFPKEGPSILRIQQVVRGDSAAYFCASSPPPGLDTEAFFGQGTRLTVV.

The chain links TRBV18 to TRBJ1-5; D gene uncertain. CDR1 and CDR2 (germline): KGHSH, LQKENI. Trimming stripped 1 base from V and 7 bases from J, with 11 bases between. This CDR3 contains 14 residues. CDR3 DNA sequence: TGTGCCAGCTCACCACTGGCAGATGGCCAGCCCCAGCATTTT. Its translation: CASSPLADGQPQHF.

This clone was found a few times. This chain joins TRBV7-9 and TRBJ1-1, with D uncertain. Looked up from germline, CDR1 is SEHNR and CDR2 is FQNEAQ (reference sequence). Trimming removed 4 bases from V and 7 bases from J, with 19 bases in between. There are 15 residues in the CDR3. The CDR3 DNA reads TGTGCCAGCAGCTATATCAGCAGAGCCTACCATGAAGCTTTCTTT. As protein: CASSYISRAYHEAFF. Variable domain in full (rest from reference TRBV7-9 and TRBJ1-1): DTGVSQNPRHKITKRGQNVTFRCDPISEHNRLYWYRQTLGQGPEFLTYFQNEAQLEKSRLLSDRFSAERPKGSFSTLEIQRTEQGDSAMYLCASSYISRAYHEAFFGQGTRLTVV.

CDR3 DNA: TGTGCCAGCAGACCCGGTACCTTCGCGAGGGGCTACACCTTC. It is translated as CASRPGTFARGYTF. V is TRBV28 and J is TRBJ1-2; D not resolved. The length of the CDR3 is 14 residues. Trimming took off 6 bases at V and 8 bases at J, with 19 bases between the two ends. From germline, CDR1 is MDHEN and CDR2 SYDVKM.

In this sample, this clone turned up many times. The chain links TRBV18 to TRBJ1-5; D is ambiguous. CDR3 size: 14 residues. The germline V gene encodes CDR1 KGHSH and CDR2 LQKENI. V was trimmed by 1 base and J by 2 bases, leaving 6 bases between them. In nucleotides, the CDR3 is TGTGCCAGCTCACCACAAGAGGGCAATCAGCCCCAGCATTTT. Translating it yields CASSPQEGNQPQHF.

Only one count was recorded for this clone. This chain joins TRBV10-3 and TRBJ2-1, with D uncertain. From germline, CDR1 is ENHRY and CDR2 SYGVKD. The CDR3 contains 13 residues. The V gene lost 3 bases and the J gene lost 2 bases, with 5 bases spanning the gap. CDR3 in amino acids: CAISEDTYNEQFF. In DNA, the CDR3 is TGTGCCATCAGTGAAGACACCTACAATGAGCAGTTCTTC.

The chain carries TRBV19 and TRBJ2-1, with D possibly TRBD2 on 6 matching bases. The CDR3 runs to 14 residues. V was pared by 5 bases and J by 0 bases, with 8 bases between. Germline loops: CDR1 LNHDA, CDR2 SQIVND (reference sequence). This chain's CDR3 is CASSLAYSYNEQFF. CDR3 coding DNA: TGTGCCAGTAGTCTAGCGTACTCCTACAATGAGCAGTTCTTC. The variable domain in full, completed from reference TRBV19 and TRBJ2-1, reads DGGITQSPKYLFRKEGQNVTLSCEQNLNHDAMYWYRQDPGQGLRLIYYSQIVNDFQKGDIAEGYSVSREKKESFPLTVTSAQKNPTAFYLCASSLAYSYNEQFFGPGTRLTVL.

This CDR3 reads CASSLPGANGYEQYF. The CDR3 DNA sequence: TGTGCCAGCAGCTTACCAGGGGCGAACGGATACGAGCAGTACTTC. The V and J genes are TRBV5-8 and TRBJ2-7, with a weak D call TRBD1 (6 bases). Germline V gene sequence: CDR1 SGHTS, CDR2 YDEGEE. CDR3 length equals 15 residues. V lost 2 bases and J lost 4, with 16 bases in between.

The chain combines TRBV9 with TRBJ1-6, with no clear D. The CDR3 runs 12 residues. Germline loops: CDR1 SGDLS, CDR2 YYNGEE. Trimming took off 3 bases at V and 8 bases at J, with 6 bases between the two ends. In nucleotides, the CDR3 is TGTGCCAGCAGCGGAGCGGATTCACCCCTCCACTTT. Its translation: CASSGADSPLHF.

The rearrangement uses TRBV2 and TRBJ1-5; D perhaps matches TRBD1 (6 bases). Germline V gives CDR1 SNHLY, CDR2 FYNNEI. V was cut by 6 bases and J by 0 bases, with 18 bases left in between. The length of the CDR3 is 17 residues. CDR3 coding DNA: TGTGCCAGCAGGGCACGACGGGACACCGATAGCAATCAGCCCCAGCATTTT. It codes for CASRARRDTDSNQPQHF.